This entry lists 20 T cell receptor beta chains sequenced from one sample in a study of blood T cell repertoires in COVID-19. Clones were read by immunoSEQ multiplex PCR, and TCRdb kept only the in-frame ones, dropping some. The sample lists under 450,000 clones, 70% to 85% occurring once. Sample: peripheral blood. The receptor set was obtained from a human donor with acute or convalescent COVID-19. The donor label of this sample is uncertain.

This clone was seen once. The chain has TRBV19 and TRBJ2-1; possibly TRBD2 for D (5 bases). The CDR3 totals 12 residues. Germline V gene data show CDR1 as LNHDA and CDR2 as SQIVND (reference sequence). V was cut by 5 bases and J by 6 bases, with 8 bases left in between. The DNA of the CDR3 is TGTGCCAGTAGTCCAGAGGGCAATGAGCAGTTCTTC. Translated: CASSPEGNEQFF. The whole variable domain, remainder taken from reference TRBV19 and TRBJ2-1, is DGGITQSPKYLFRKEGQNVTLSCEQNLNHDAMYWYRQDPGQGLRLIYYSQIVNDFQKGDIAEGYSVSREKKESFPLTVTSAQKNPTAFYLCASSPEGNEQFFGPGTRLTVL.

V gene TRBV11-3 combines with J gene TRBJ1-3, with a weak D call TRBD1 (6 bases). Deletions cut 5 bases from V and 0 bases from J, with 14 bases between. Germline V gene data show CDR1 as SGHNT and CDR2 as YENEEA. The CDR3 runs 16 residues. CDR3 sequence (DNA): TGTGCCAGCAGCGCAGGACAGCGCCGCTCTGGAAACACCATATATTTT. This translates into CASSAGQRRSGNTIYF. Full variable domain (missing parts from reference TRBV11-3 and TRBJ1-3): EAGVVQSPRYKIIEKKQPVAFWCNPISGHNTLYWYLQNLGQGPELLIRYENEEAVDDSQLPKDRFSAERLKGVDSTLKIQPAELGDSAVYLCASSAGQRRSGNTIYFGEGSWLTVV.

The chain uses TRBV3-1 (or the pseudogene TRBV3-2) and TRBJ1-4, with unresolved D. The CDR3 sequence is 13 residues long. CDR1 is LGHDT and CDR2 is YNNKEL in the germline V gene (reference sequence). Trimming took off 1 base at V and 9 bases at J, with 9 bases between the two ends. The CDR3 region has the DNA TGTGCCAGCAGCCAAGTGAGAAATCAAAAACTGTTTTTT. Translating gives CASSQVRNQKLFF.

The genes are TRBV6-1 and TRBJ1-1; 10 bases agree with TRBD1. Germline V gene data show CDR1 as MNHNS and CDR2 as SASEGT. CDR3 length: 16 residues. Trimming took 4 bases from V and 1 from J; bases not matched to a gene: 6. CDR3 residues: CASSGRQGARNTEAFF. The CDR3 DNA reads TGTGCCAGCAGTGGCCGACAGGGGGCGCGGAACACTGAAGCTTTCTTT.

The V and J genes are TRBV28 and TRBJ1-2, with D perhaps matching TRBD1 (6 bases). The CDR3 runs 17 residues. The ends were cut back, 0 bases at V and 8 bases at J, with 22 bases in the middle. Looked up from germline, CDR1 is MDHEN and CDR2 is SYDVKM. This CDR3 reads CASSLWLPTGPGGGYTF. The CDR3 DNA follows: TGTGCCAGCAGTTTATGGCTCCCGACAGGTCCGGGAGGAGGCTACACCTTC.

The chain joins TRBV20-1 to TRBJ2-1; D is undetermined. The CDR3 has 10 amino acids. Germline values: CDR1 DFQATT, CDR2 SNEGSKA (reference sequence). The V end was cut by 3 bases, the J end by 8 bases, with 5 bases between. This CDR3 reads CSASCDEQFF. DNA for the CDR3: TGCAGTGCTAGCTGTGATGAGCAGTTCTTC.

The chain employs TRBV10-3 and TRBJ2-7; 7 bases line up with TRBD1. Germline lookup yields CDR1 ENHRY and CDR2 SYGVKD. Germline trimming cut 7 bases from V and 2 bases from J; bases unmatched to any gene: 5. This CDR3 spans 13 amino acids. CDR3 DNA: TGTGCCATCAAGGCACAGGGGACCTACGAGCAGTACTTC. Translation: CAIKAQGTYEQYF.

The chain recombines TRBV5-5 with TRBJ1-6, with 7 bases aligning to TRBD1. The CDR3 extends over 16 amino acids. Germline values: CDR1 SGHKS, CDR2 YYEKEE (reference sequence). With V trimmed by 4 bases and J by 7 bases, 11 bases remained unmatched. The CDR3 nucleotides are TGTGCCAGCAGCCCTTCCCCCCAGGGGGACAATTCACCCCTCCACTTT. This encodes CASSPSPQGDNSPLHF.

V and J are TRBV6-1 and TRBJ2-2, with TRBD2 matching over 8 bases. The CDR3 has 16 amino acids. J was trimmed by 2 bases and V by 2 bases; bases with no gene match: 4. Germline V gives CDR1 MNHNS, CDR2 SASEGT. The CDR3 sequence is CASSELGTRNTGELFF. The DNA of the CDR3 is TGTGCCAGCAGTGAATTAGGGACTAGAAACACCGGGGAGCTGTTTTTT.

This chain uses TRBV4-1 with TRBJ1-2; the match to TRBD1 covers 8 bases. V shed 4 bases and J 4 bases; nucleotides not matched to a gene: 8. The CDR3 has 15 amino acids. The V gene's germline CDR1 is MGHRA and CDR2 YSYEKL. The CDR3 DNA reads as TGCGCCAGCAGCCCCCGACAGGGGCCCAGCTATGGCTACACCTTC. Translated, it gives CASSPRQGPSYGYTF.

The chain couples TRBV6-5 to TRBJ1-6, with D unclear. Germline CDR1 reads MNHEY; CDR2 reads SVGAGI. The CDR3 covers 13 residues. Trimming left V 0 bases short and J 7 bases short, with 4 bases between. The CDR3 DNA sequence: TGTGCCAGCAGTTACTCGGAGAATTCACCCCTCCACTTT. Its protein is CASSYSENSPLHF.

The rearrangement uses TRBV28 and TRBJ2-6, with a weak D call TRBD2 (5 bases). The CDR3 consists of 15 residues. The germline V gene encodes CDR1 MDHEN and CDR2 SYDVKM. V lost 4 bases and J 3 bases, leaving 10 bases between the germline ends. DNA of the CDR3: TGTGCCAGCAGTTACGGACTGCTTGGGGCCAACGTCCTGACTTTC. This encodes CASSYGLLGANVLTF. Variable domain in full (rest from reference TRBV28 and TRBJ2-6): DVKVTQSSRYLVKRTGEKVFLECVQDMDHENMFWYRQDPGLGLRLIYFSYDVKMKEKGDIPEGYSVSREKKERFSLILESASTNQTSMYLCASSYGLLGANVLTFGAGSRLTVL.

The V and J genes are TRBV5-6 and TRBJ1-1; D gene uncertain. The CDR3 sequence is 15 residues long. The germline V and J ends were trimmed by 0 bases and 5 bases, with 14 bases remaining between them. Germline V gene sequence: CDR1 SGHDT, CDR2 YYEEEE. The DNA of the CDR3 is TGTGCCAGCAGCTTGGTGGGGAGGTCTAGGACTGAAGCTTTCTTT. It translates to CASSLVGRSRTEAFF.

The chain combines TRBV28 with TRBJ1-2; 9 positions match TRBD1. The CDR3 runs 15 residues. CDR1 is MDHEN and CDR2 is SYDVKM in the germline V gene. Trimming took 5 bases from V and 4 from J; bases not matched to a gene: 8. The CDR3 region is CASSATGTGIYGYTF. In DNA, the CDR3 is TGTGCCAGCAGTGCCACCGGGACAGGGATCTATGGCTACACCTTC.

The J gene is TRBJ2-5, the V gene TRBV28; 9 bases are shared with TRBD2. Per germline, CDR1 MDHEN and CDR2 SYDVKM. Germline trimming cut 5 bases from V and 3 bases from J; bases unmatched to any gene: 10. The CDR3 runs to 16 residues. The CDR3, as DNA: TGTGCCAGCAGTATCAGACCTGGGACTAGCAAAGAGACCCAGTACTTC. Its translation is CASSIRPGTSKETQYF.

V is TRBV7-8 and J is TRBJ1-1; D may be TRBD1 (5 bases). CDR3 length: 13 residues. Germline V gives CDR1 SGHVS, CDR2 FQNEAQ. The V and J ends lost 6 bases and 5 bases respectively, with 13 bases between them. CDR3 loop: CASRGGMGTEAFF. As DNA, the CDR3 is TGTGCCAGCAGGGGGGGTATGGGGACTGAAGCTTTCTTT.

The CDR3 spells CASSQGHANEKLFF. CDR3 DNA: TGTGCCAGCAGCCAAGGGCACGCAAATGAAAAACTGTTTTTT. The genes are TRBV3-1 (or the pseudogene TRBV3-2) and TRBJ1-4, with D unresolved. The CDR3 contains 14 residues. V dropped 1 base and J dropped 5 bases, with 8 bases sitting between them. CDR1 is LGHDT, CDR2 YNNKEL, per germline (reference sequence).

The chain uses TRBV18 and TRBJ1-2, with a tentative D call TRBD1 (5 bases). Germline CDR1 KGHSH, CDR2 LQKENI. Trimming shortened V by 3 bases and J by 6 bases, and 11 bases separated the two germline ends. This CDR3 is 13 amino acids long. CDR3 DNA sequence: TGTGCCAGCTCACCGACGACAGTAGATGGCTACACCTTC. The encoded protein is CASSPTTVDGYTF.

The rearrangement uses TRBV6-5 and TRBJ1-1; D is perhaps TRBD1 (6 bases). Trimming cost V 6 bases and J 2 bases, with 16 bases left between them. Germline V gives CDR1 MNHEY, CDR2 SVGAGI. The CDR3 totals 15 residues. The CDR3 bases are TGTGCCAGCAGCGCCAACAGGGCTGTTAACACTGAAGCTTTCTTT. This gives the protein CASSANRAVNTEAFF.

This rearrangement joins TRBV6-1 to TRBJ2-1, with D possibly being TRBD2 (5 bases). This CDR3 comprises 18 residues. Per germline, CDR1 MNHNS and CDR2 SASEGT. V lost 4 bases and J lost 3, with 22 bases in between. Here the CDR3 reads CASSAMMRTFPGYNEQFF. In DNA form, the CDR3 reads TGTGCCAGCAGTGCTATGATGAGGACTTTCCCGGGCTACAATGAGCAGTTCTTC.